This TCR beta chain was documented in a study of glioma-infiltrating T cells. Overall study results and limits: Only very few CDR3 sequences appeared in both tissue and blood. Above-expected tissue-blood divergence occurred in all gliomas, most in low-grade ones.

V was clipped by 7 bases and J by 0 bases, with 16 bases between them. CDR3 length: 15 amino acids. Germline loops: CDR1 DFQATT, CDR2 SNEGSKA (reference sequence). TCR alpha and beta CDR3 regions were amplified from RNA using iRepertoire nested multiplex PCR. Tissue mRNA or PBMC total RNA, roughly 100-400 ng, went into one-step reverse transcription and amplification. MiXCR was run by TCRdb on the multiplex PCR reads, yielding one entry per CDR3 protein. The data show about 93,000 distinct CDR3 sequences, roughly 40% seen once. This clonotype was recorded at least ten times. The antigen is undetermined.

The source material was glioma tissue, nonneoplastic brain tissue, or PBMCs (not recorded which). The receptor comes from a human donor with low-grade glioma or glioblastoma, undergoing nonglioma brain surgery, or in good health (not recorded which). The gene calls are TRBV20-1 and TRBJ1-3, with D perhaps matching TRBD1 (6 bases). The CDR3 region is CSVDGGRTSGNTIYF. The CDR3 coding sequence is TGCAGTGTAGATGGGGGCAGGACCTCTGGAAACACCATATATTTT.